These 12 T cell receptor beta chains share one sample of origin, sequenced in a study of shared clonotypes between healthy human individuals. Only in-frame clones appear in the TCRdb table, and some are missing; sequencing was by immunoSEQ multiplex PCR. The data show about 1 million clones, 60% to 80% seen once. Sequences were obtained from memory CD4+ T cells sorted from blood. Subset noted: CD45RA-negative fraction. The receptors stem from a man younger than 35 in good health.

The chain links TRBV29-1 to TRBJ2-5; 15 bases are shared with TRBD2. In germline, CDR1 is SQVTM, CDR2 ANQGSEA. With 6 bases clipped from V and 5 bases from J, the junction kept 7 bases outside the gene matches. The CDR3 sequence is 15 residues long. CDR3 nucleotide sequence: TGCAGCGTAACTAGAGGGACTAGCGGGGGGGAGACCCAGTACTTC. It is translated as CSVTRGTSGGETQYF.

This chain joins TRBV11-2 and TRBJ2-3; D might be TRBD2 (6 bases). This CDR3 spans 15 amino acids. Germline CDR1 SGHAT, CDR2 FQNNGV. Between the trimmed V and J ends, which lost 2 bases and 2 bases, there was a span of 11 bases. The DNA of the CDR3 is TGTGCCAGCAGCTTACCGGGACTTAACACAGATACGCAGTATTTT. Translating it yields CASSLPGLNTDTQYF.

The J gene is TRBJ2-5, the V gene TRBV7-9; possible D gene TRBD1, 6 bases. This CDR3 contains 14 residues. Per the germline V gene, CDR1 is SEHNR and CDR2 is FQNEAQ (reference sequence). V was pared by 4 bases and J by 4 bases, with 13 bases between. This CDR3 is CASSYRQDTETQYF. Written as DNA, the CDR3 is TGTGCCAGCAGCTATAGACAGGACACAGAGACCCAGTACTTC. Using reference TRBV7-9 and TRBJ2-5 for the parts outside the CDR3, the full variable domain is DTGVSQNPRHKITKRGQNVTFRCDPISEHNRLYWYRQTLGQGPEFLTYFQNEAQLEKSRLLSDRFSAERPKGSFSTLEIQRTEQGDSAMYLCASSYRQDTETQYFGPGTRLLVL.

This sequence joins TRBV5-4 and TRBJ2-7; D may match TRBD1 or TRBD2 (5 bases each). CDR1 is SGHNT and CDR2 is YYREEE in the germline V gene (reference sequence). The CDR3 contains 15 residues. V was clipped by 4 bases and J by 5 bases, with 19 bases between them. The CDR3 is CASSPGTLKVHEQYF. CDR3 coding DNA: TGTGCCAGCAGCCCCGGGACCCTCAAGGTCCACGAGCAGTACTTC. Based on the CDR3 plus reference TRBV5-4 and TRBJ2-7, the full variable domain is ETGVTQSPTHLIKTRGQQVTLRCSSQSGHNTVSWYQQALGQGPQFIFQYYREEENGRGNFPPRFSGLQFPNYSSELNVNALELDDSALYLCASSPGTLKVHEQYFGPGTRLTVT.

This clone was seen only once. The V gene is TRBV12-5, the J gene TRBJ1-2, with D perhaps TRBD1 (5 bases). Germline V gene data show CDR1 as LGHNT and CDR2 as FRNRAP. Trimming cost V 7 bases and J 4 bases, with 13 bases left between them. This CDR3 has 13 residues. The CDR3 region has the DNA TGTGCTAGTGCCCTGGACACGGCCTATGGCTACACCTTC. Residues: CASALDTAYGYTF.

The V gene is TRBV10-3, the J gene TRBJ1-2, with D perhaps TRBD1 (5 bases). V gave up 7 bases and J gave up 3 bases, with 12 bases separating them. The CDR3 spans 13 residues. Germline V gives CDR1 ENHRY, CDR2 SYGVKD. CDR3 sequence: CAITPGWDYGYTF. For the CDR3, the DNA is TGTGCCATCACTCCAGGGTGGGACTATGGCTACACCTTC.

In regard to this clone: The sample carries other DNA sequences with the same CDR3. This sequence joins TRBV5-1 and TRBJ1-3; 8 nucleotides agree with TRBD1. This CDR3 is 14 amino acids long. Looked up from germline, CDR1 is SGHRS and CDR2 is YFSETQ. Germline trimming cut 2 bases from V and 7 bases from J; bases unmatched to any gene: 5. The CDR3 reads CASSLGQGANTIYF. The CDR3 DNA follows: TGCGCCAGCAGCTTAGGGCAGGGGGCTAACACCATATATTTT.

The genes are TRBV10-1 and TRBJ2-1, with TRBD1 identical over 8 bases. The germline V gene encodes CDR1 WNHNN and CDR2 SYGVQD (reference sequence). Trimming at V came to 4 bases and at J to 10 bases, leaving 6 bases not matched to a gene. The CDR3 extends over 13 amino acids. The CDR3 reads CASSVDRGSEQFF. CDR3 in DNA: TGCGCCAGCAGTGTCGACAGGGGCAGCGAGCAGTTCTTC.

The chain joins TRBV6-4 to TRBJ1-2, with D possibly TRBD1 on 6 matching bases. The germline gives CDR1 MRHNA, CDR2 SNTAGT. The germline V and J ends were trimmed by 5 bases and 5 bases, with 15 bases remaining between them. The CDR3 length is 14 residues. DNA for the CDR3: TGTGCCAGCAGTAAAACAGGGAACGGATATGGCTACACCTTC. This gives the protein CASSKTGNGYGYTF.

The chain joins TRBV5-6 to TRBJ2-5; D perhaps matches TRBD1 (6 bases). The CDR3 covers 15 residues. The germline V and J ends were trimmed by 3 bases and 0 bases, with 12 bases remaining between them. Germline V lookup: CDR1 SGHDT, CDR2 YYEEEE. CDR3 residues: CASSSLRDNQETQYF. The DNA of the CDR3 is TGTGCCAGCAGCTCACTCCGGGACAACCAAGAGACCCAGTACTTC.

A word on this clone: This may be a read error: a much more frequent sequence differs by one nucleotide. The sample holds other DNA sequences that translate to the same CDR3. The CDR3 DNA reads as TGTGCCAGCAGTTTACGATATGGCTACACCTTC. Its protein is CASSLRYGYTF. This chain uses TRBV28 with TRBJ1-2; no reliable D call. From germline, CDR1 is MDHEN and CDR2 SYDVKM. Trimming removed 2 bases from V and 5 bases from J, with 3 bases in between. This CDR3 contains 11 residues.

This chain links TRBV7-2 with TRBJ1-6; D remains ambiguous. CDR1 SGHTA and CDR2 FQGNSA come from the germline V gene. V dropped 5 bases and J dropped 9 bases, with 14 bases sitting between them. The CDR3 sequence is 14 residues long. CDR3 in DNA: TGTGCCAGCAGCCCGACGAGGTCGGGTTCACCCCTCCACTTT. The encoded protein is CASSPTRSGSPLHF.